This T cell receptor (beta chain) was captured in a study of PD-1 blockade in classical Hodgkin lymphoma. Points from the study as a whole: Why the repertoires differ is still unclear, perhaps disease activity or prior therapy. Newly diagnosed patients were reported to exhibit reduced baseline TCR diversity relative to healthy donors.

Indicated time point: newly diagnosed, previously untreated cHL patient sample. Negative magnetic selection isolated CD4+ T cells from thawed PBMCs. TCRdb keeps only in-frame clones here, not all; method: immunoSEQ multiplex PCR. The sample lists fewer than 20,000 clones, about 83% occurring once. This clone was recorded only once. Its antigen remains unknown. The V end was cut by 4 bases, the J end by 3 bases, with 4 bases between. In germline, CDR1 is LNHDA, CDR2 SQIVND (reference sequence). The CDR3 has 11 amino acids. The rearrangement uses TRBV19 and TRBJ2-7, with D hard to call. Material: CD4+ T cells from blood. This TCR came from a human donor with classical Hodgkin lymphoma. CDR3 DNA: TGTGCCAGTAGTAAGGGCTACGAGCAGTACTTC. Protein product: CASSKGYEQYF.